One TCR beta chain is described in this entry. Some clones are missing from TCRdb's copy, which holds only in-frame ones; the method was immunoSEQ multiplex PCR. The sample shows under 100,000 clones, approximately 90% of them seen only once. Collection occurred without any documented infections or immune events in donors. Deletions cut 1 base from V and 3 bases from J, with 13 bases between. Germline values: CDR1 SGDLS, CDR2 YYNGEE. There are 15 residues in the CDR3. These data are taken from a study of identifying expanded T cells in peripheral blood. The sequence was obtained from a person aged 18 to 75 in good health. Source material: blood. The chain couples TRBV9 to TRBJ2-5; maybe TRBD1 (6 bases). The CDR3 DNA follows: TGTGCCAGCAGCGTATTCGGACAGCCTAAAGAGACCCAGTACTTC. The encoded protein is CASSVFGQPKETQYF.